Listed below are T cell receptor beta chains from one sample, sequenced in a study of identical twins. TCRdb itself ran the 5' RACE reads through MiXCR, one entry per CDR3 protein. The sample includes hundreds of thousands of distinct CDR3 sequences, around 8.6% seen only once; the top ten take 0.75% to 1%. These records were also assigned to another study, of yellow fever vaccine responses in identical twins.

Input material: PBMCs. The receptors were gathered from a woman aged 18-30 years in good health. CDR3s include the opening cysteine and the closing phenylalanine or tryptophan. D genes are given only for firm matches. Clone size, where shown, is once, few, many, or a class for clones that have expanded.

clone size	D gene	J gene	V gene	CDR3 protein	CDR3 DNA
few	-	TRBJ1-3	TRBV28	CATRQPGPGNTIYF	TGTGCCACCCGACAGCCCGGACCTGGAAACACCATATATTTT
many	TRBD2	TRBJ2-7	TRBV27	CASSLTSGRSWEQYF	TGTGCCAGCAGCTTGACTAGCGGGAGGTCGTGGGAGCAGTACTTC
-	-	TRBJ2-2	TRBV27	CASSLSFHPGELFF	TGTGCCAGCAGTTTATCTTTTCACCCCGGGGAGCTGTTTTTT
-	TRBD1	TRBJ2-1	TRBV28	CASSEKGQGQNEQFF	TGTGCCAGCAGCGAAAAGGGACAGGGTCAAAATGAGCAGTTCTTC
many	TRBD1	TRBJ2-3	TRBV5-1	CASSSTGGADTQYF	TGCGCCAGCAGCTCTACAGGGGGCGCAGATACGCAGTATTTT
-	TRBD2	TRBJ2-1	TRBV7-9	CASSPNLAGAYNEQFF	TGTGCCAGCAGCCCAAACCTAGCGGGAGCCTACAATGAGCAGTTCTTC
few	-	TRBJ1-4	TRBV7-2	CASSLDQSSSEKLFF	TGTGCCAGCAGCTTAGATCAGTCCTCTTCCGAAAAACTGTTTTTT
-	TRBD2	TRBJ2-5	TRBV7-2	CASSQSRLAGVKETQYF	TGTGCCAGCAGCCAATCACGGCTAGCGGGAGTAAAAGAGACCCAGTACTTC
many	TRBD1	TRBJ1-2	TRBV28	CASSSPGTGFIYGYTF	TGTGCCAGCAGTTCCCCCGGGACAGGCTTTATCTATGGCTACACCTTC
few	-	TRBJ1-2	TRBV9	CASSEGGPSGYTF	TGTGCCAGCAGCGAGGGAGGACCTTCTGGCTACACCTTC
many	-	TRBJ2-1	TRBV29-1	CSVDSPDSYNEQFF	TGCAGCGTTGACTCCCCGGACTCCTACAATGAGCAGTTCTTC
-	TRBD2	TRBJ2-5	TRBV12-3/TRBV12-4	CASSFGTSGGRNSQYF	TGTGCCAGCAGTTTCGGGACTAGCGGGGGGCGCAATTCCCAGTACTTC
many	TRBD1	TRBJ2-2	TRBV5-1	CASSLRQGLTGELFF	TGCGCCAGCAGCCTCCGACAGGGCCTCACCGGGGAGCTGTTTTTT
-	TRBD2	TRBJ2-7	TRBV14	CASSVRTSGKELGEQYF	TGTGCCAGCAGCGTACGGACTAGCGGGAAGGAGTTGGGGGAGCAGTACTTC
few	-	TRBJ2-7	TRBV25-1	CASDTGTSYEQYF	TGTGCCAGCGACACAGGAACCTCCTACGAGCAGTACTTC
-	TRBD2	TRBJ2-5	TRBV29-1	CSAAGGILETQYF	TGCAGCGCCGCCGGGGGGATCCTTGAGACCCAGTACTTC
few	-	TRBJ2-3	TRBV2	CASSLVWAGDRNTQYF	TGTGCCAGCAGTCTTGTTTGGGCAGGGGATAGGAATACGCAGTATTTT
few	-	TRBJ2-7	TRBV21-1	CASSKGGSSPQGF	TGTGCCAGCAGCAAAGGAGGATCTAGCCCCCAGGGTTTC
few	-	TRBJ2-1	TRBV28	CASSFRQGQDNEQFF	TGTGCCAGCAGTTTCCGGCAGGGGCAGGACAATGAGCAGTTCTTC
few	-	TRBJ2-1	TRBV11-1	CASSLRDSSESSYNEQFF	TGTGCCAGCAGCTTAAGGGATAGCTCCGAAAGCTCCTACAATGAGCAGTTCTTC
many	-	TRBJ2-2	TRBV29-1	CSVGEGSNTGELFF	TGCAGCGTTGGGGAAGGGAGTAACACCGGGGAGCTGTTTTTT
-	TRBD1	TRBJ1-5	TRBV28	CASGQGHQPQHF	TGTGCCAGCGGACAGGGACATCAGCCCCAGCATTTT
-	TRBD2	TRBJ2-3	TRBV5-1	CASSLWTSGDRTDTQYF	TGCGCCAGCAGCCTATGGACTAGCGGGGACCGCACAGATACGCAGTATTTT
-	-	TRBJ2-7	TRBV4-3	CASSQDRAGVSEQYF	TGCGCCAGCAGCCAAGATCGGGCAGGGGTCTCCGAGCAGTACTTC
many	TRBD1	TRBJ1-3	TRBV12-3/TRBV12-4	CASRETGGSGNTIYF	TGTGCCAGCAGAGAGACAGGGGGCTCTGGAAACACCATATATTTT
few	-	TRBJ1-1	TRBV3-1	CASSHLGTEAFF	TGTGCCAGCAGCCACCTAGGAACTGAAGCTTTCTTT
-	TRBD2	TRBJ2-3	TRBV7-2	CASSAIAGVTDTQYF	TGTGCCAGCAGCGCAATAGCGGGGGTCACAGATACGCAGTATTTT
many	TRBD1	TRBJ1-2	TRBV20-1	CSAPGQGSYGYTF	TGCAGTGCCCCGGGACAGGGTTCCTATGGCTACACCTTC
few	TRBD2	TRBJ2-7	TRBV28	CASSFGTSGSWEQYF	TGTGCCAGCAGTTTTGGGACTAGCGGGAGTTGGGAGCAGTACTTC
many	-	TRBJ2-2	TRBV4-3	CASSQDTGNIGELFF	TGCGCCAGCAGCCAAGATACAGGGAACATCGGGGAGCTGTTTTTT
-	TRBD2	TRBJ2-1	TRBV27	CASSFLGLAGHNEQFF	TGTGCCAGCAGTTTCCTCGGGCTAGCGGGCCACAATGAGCAGTTCTTC
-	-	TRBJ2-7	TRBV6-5	CASSYDPARPVLYEQYF	TGTGCCAGCAGTTACGATCCCGCTAGGCCGGTGCTTTACGAGCAGTACTTC
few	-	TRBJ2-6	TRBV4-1	CASTPRWGTGANVLTF	TGCGCCAGCACCCCTAGATGGGGAACCGGGGCCAACGTCCTGACTTTC
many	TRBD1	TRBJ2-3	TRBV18	CASSRRQSDRVRTDTQYF	TGTGCCAGCTCACGCAGGCAATCTGACAGGGTCCGCACAGATACGCAGTATTTT
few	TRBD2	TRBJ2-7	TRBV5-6	CASSLGAGVYEQYF	TGTGCCAGCAGCTTGGGAGCGGGAGTCTACGAGCAGTACTTC
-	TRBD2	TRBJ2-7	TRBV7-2	CASSHRTSGIYEQYF	TGTGCCAGCAGCCACCGGACTAGCGGGATCTACGAGCAGTACTTC
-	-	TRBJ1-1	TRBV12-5	CARSRKMLETEAFF	TGTGCTAGGTCCAGAAAGATGCTTGAGACTGAAGCTTTCTTT
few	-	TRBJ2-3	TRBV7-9	CATRGGVTDTQYF	TGTGCCACCAGGGGAGGGGTCACAGATACGCAGTATTTT
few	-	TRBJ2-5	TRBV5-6	CASSFFLRHQETQYF	TGTGCCAGCAGCTTCTTTTTACGTCATCAAGAGACCCAGTACTTC
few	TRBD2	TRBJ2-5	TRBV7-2	CASSTTSGGAQETQYF	TGTGCCAGCAGCACCACTAGCGGGGGGGCCCAAGAGACCCAGTACTTC
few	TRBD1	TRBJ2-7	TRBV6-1	CASSTRDRGTYEQYF	TGTGCCAGCAGTACCCGGGACAGGGGAACCTACGAGCAGTACTTC
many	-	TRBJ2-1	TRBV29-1	CSVVTGNEQFF	TGCAGCGTTGTCACGGGGAATGAGCAGTTCTTC
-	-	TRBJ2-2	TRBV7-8	CASSLEGRRSFYEAGELFF	TGTGCCAGCAGCTTAGAGGGCAGGCGGTCGTTTTATGAGGCCGGGGAGCTGTTTTTT
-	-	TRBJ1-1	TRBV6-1	CASSDNIVTFF	TGTGCCAGCAGTGATAATATTGTAACTTTCTTT
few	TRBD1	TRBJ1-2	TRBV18	CASSPNRGHNLYGYTF	TGTGCCAGCTCACCCAACAGGGGGCACAATCTCTATGGCTACACCTTC
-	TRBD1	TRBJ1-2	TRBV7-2	CASSLASTGDYGYTF	TGTGCCAGCAGCTTAGCTTCGACAGGGGACTATGGCTACACCTTC
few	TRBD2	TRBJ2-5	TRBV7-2	CASSLELAGSETQYF	TGTGCCAGCAGCTTAGAACTAGCGGGGTCAGAGACCCAGTACTTC
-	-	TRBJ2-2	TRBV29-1	CSALFDLNTGELFF	TGCAGCGCCCTTTTTGACCTGAACACCGGGGAGCTGTTTTTT
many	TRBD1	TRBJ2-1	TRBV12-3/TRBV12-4	CASSPGTGGEQFF	TGTGCCAGCAGCCCCGGGACAGGGGGTGAGCAGTTCTTC
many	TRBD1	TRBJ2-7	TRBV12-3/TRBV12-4	CASSSRQGAYEQYF	TGTGCCAGCAGCTCCCGACAGGGGGCTTACGAGCAGTACTTC
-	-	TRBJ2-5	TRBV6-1	CASIRGCQETQYF	TGTGCCAGCATACGGGGCTGCCAAGAGACCCAGTACTTC
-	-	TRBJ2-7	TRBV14	CASSQGDTFSYEQYF	TGTGCCAGCAGCCAAGGGGACACATTTTCCTACGAGCAGTACTTC
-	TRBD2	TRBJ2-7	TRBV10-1	CASSINGTRLFYEQYF	TGCGCCAGCAGCATCAACGGGACTAGATTGTTCTACGAGCAGTACTTC
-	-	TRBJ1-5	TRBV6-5	CASSYSGAGNQPQHF	TGTGCCAGCAGTTACTCGGGGGCTGGCAATCAGCCCCAGCATTTT
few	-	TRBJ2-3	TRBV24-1	CATMAKSTDTQYF	TGTGCCACCATGGCAAAATCCACAGATACGCAGTATTTT